Listed below are T cell receptor beta chains from one sample, sequenced in a study of vaccination effects on CD4 cells after COVID-19. Their antigens remain unidentified. Profiled with immunoSEQ multiplex PCR; TCRdb holds only in-frame clones, not every one. The sample carries more than 65,000 clones, over 70% recorded once. Sequences were derived from CD4+ T cells from PBMCs cultured with HCoV-229E spike peptides, sampled after COVID-19 vaccination. The receptor set was obtained from a human donor who received a COVID-19 vaccine. The CDR3 runs from the conserved cysteine through the conserved F or W. Each record gives: V gene, J gene, D gene, clone size, CDR3 DNA, CDR3 protein. A D gene is named only where the DNA matches it firmly. Some rows mark clone size as missing; the rest say once, few, many or name a class of expanded clone.

v_gene: TRBV20-1
j_gene: TRBJ2-5
d_gene: -
abundance: once
CDR3nt: TGCAGTGCTAGTCCGAGTACCCAACAAGAGACCCAGTACTTC
CDR3aa: CSASPSTQQETQYF

v_gene: TRBV7-2
j_gene: TRBJ2-5
d_gene: TRBD1
abundance: -
CDR3nt: TGTGCCAGCAGCTTAGCGACAGGGGTAGCTGGGACCCAGTACTTC
CDR3aa: CASSLATGVAGTQYF

v_gene: TRBV11-2
j_gene: TRBJ1-5
d_gene: -
abundance: few
CDR3nt: TGTGCCAGCAGCTTAAGGGGAGGTCAGCCCCAGCATTTT
CDR3aa: CASSLRGGQPQHF

v_gene: TRBV14
j_gene: TRBJ2-3
d_gene: TRBD2
abundance: -
CDR3nt: TGTGCCAGCAGCCAATGGTCGGGGGGGACAGATACGCAGTATTTT
CDR3aa: CASSQWSGGTDTQYF

v_gene: TRBV19
j_gene: TRBJ1-2
d_gene: -
abundance: once
CDR3nt: TGTGCCAGTAGCCACTCCTATGGCTACACCTTC
CDR3aa: CASSHSYGYTF

v_gene: TRBV4-1
j_gene: TRBJ1-2
d_gene: -
abundance: -
CDR3nt: TGCGCCAGCAGCCAAGGAGTAGGGGGCTACACCTTC
CDR3aa: CASSQGVGGYTF

v_gene: TRBV30
j_gene: TRBJ2-1
d_gene: TRBD1
abundance: few
CDR3nt: TGTGCCTGGAGGGTGAAACCGGGACAGACACACAATGAGCAGTTCTTC
CDR3aa: CAWRVKPGQTHNEQFF

v_gene: TRBV10-2
j_gene: TRBJ1-2
d_gene: TRBD1
abundance: -
CDR3nt: TGCGCCAGCAGTGAGGGGTACAGGGGATATGGCTACACCTTC
CDR3aa: CASSEGYRGYGYTF

v_gene: TRBV7-2
j_gene: TRBJ1-5
d_gene: -
abundance: -
CDR3nt: TGTGCCAGCAGCACAAGCGGGGGGAATAATCAGCCCCAGCATTTT
CDR3aa: CASSTSGGNNQPQHF

v_gene: TRBV18
j_gene: TRBJ1-1
d_gene: -
abundance: -
CDR3nt: TGTGCCAGCTCACCCCAATCCAACACTGAAGCTTTCTTT
CDR3aa: CASSPQSNTEAFF

v_gene: TRBV18
j_gene: TRBJ2-5
d_gene: -
abundance: -
CDR3nt: TGTGCCAGCTCATCTCAAGAGACCCAGTACTTC
CDR3aa: CASSSQETQYF

v_gene: TRBV14
j_gene: TRBJ1-1
d_gene: -
abundance: -
CDR3nt: TGTGCCAGCAGCCAAGCCGACAGAATTTTCACTGAAGCTTTCTTT
CDR3aa: CASSQADRIFTEAFF

v_gene: TRBV4-1
j_gene: TRBJ2-2
d_gene: -
abundance: -
CDR3nt: TGCGCCAGCAGCCAACCCAGGGGCAGCACCGGGGAGCTGTTTTTT
CDR3aa: CASSQPRGSTGELFF

v_gene: TRBV19
j_gene: TRBJ1-5
d_gene: -
abundance: -
CDR3nt: TGTGCCAGTAGTATCAAGGATACGGGCAATCAGCCCCAGCATTTT
CDR3aa: CASSIKDTGNQPQHF

v_gene: TRBV6-2/TRBV6-3
j_gene: TRBJ1-2
d_gene: -
abundance: -
CDR3nt: TGTGCCAGCAGTTCGACAGGAGTGACGGGATATGGCTACACCTTC
CDR3aa: CASSSTGVTGYGYTF

v_gene: TRBV5-1
j_gene: TRBJ2-3
d_gene: TRBD2
abundance: -
CDR3nt: TGCGCCAGCAGCTTGTCCGGGACTAGCGGAGATACGCAGTATTTT
CDR3aa: CASSLSGTSGDTQYF

v_gene: TRBV24-1
j_gene: TRBJ2-5
d_gene: TRBD2
abundance: -
CDR3nt: TGTGCCACCAGTGATCCCGGAACTAGCGGTGAGACCCAGTACTTC
CDR3aa: CATSDPGTSGETQYF

v_gene: TRBV6-2/TRBV6-3
j_gene: TRBJ2-5
d_gene: TRBD2
abundance: -
CDR3nt: TGTGCCAGCAGTTACGGCGGGGGGCTCCAAGAGACCCAGTACTTC
CDR3aa: CASSYGGGLQETQYF

v_gene: TRBV10-3
j_gene: TRBJ2-2
d_gene: -
abundance: -
CDR3nt: TGTGCCATCAGTGACAGGGGCACCGGGGAGCTGTTTTTT
CDR3aa: CAISDRGTGELFF

v_gene: TRBV7-3
j_gene: TRBJ2-1
d_gene: TRBD1
abundance: -
CDR3nt: TGTGCCAGCAGCCCAGACAGGGGGCGCTTGGATGAGCAGTTCTTC
CDR3aa: CASSPDRGRLDEQFF

v_gene: TRBV6-4
j_gene: TRBJ2-2
d_gene: -
abundance: -
CDR3nt: TGTGCCAGCAGTGGCTTGAACACCGGGGAGCTGTTTTTT
CDR3aa: CASSGLNTGELFF

v_gene: TRBV20-1
j_gene: TRBJ1-1
d_gene: -
abundance: -
CDR3nt: TGCAGTGCAGGCGGGACAACTGAAGCTTTCTTT
CDR3aa: CSAGGTTEAFF

v_gene: TRBV5-1
j_gene: TRBJ2-3
d_gene: -
abundance: -
CDR3nt: TGCGCCAGCAGCGCTTGGGACGGCCCGGATACGCAGTATTTT
CDR3aa: CASSAWDGPDTQYF

v_gene: TRBV28
j_gene: TRBJ1-5
d_gene: -
abundance: -
CDR3nt: TGTGCCAGCAGTTTATTTAACGGGCTCAATCAGCCCCAGCATTTT
CDR3aa: CASSLFNGLNQPQHF

v_gene: TRBV24-1
j_gene: TRBJ2-1
d_gene: -
abundance: -
CDR3nt: TGTGCCACCAGTGATACGACAGGCGGTTCCAACAATGAGCAGTTCTTC
CDR3aa: CATSDTTGGSNNEQFF

v_gene: TRBV2
j_gene: TRBJ2-5
d_gene: -
abundance: -
CDR3nt: TGTGCCAGCAGTGAAGTTGTTCGGGAGACCCAGTACTTC
CDR3aa: CASSEVVRETQYF

v_gene: TRBV9
j_gene: TRBJ1-1
d_gene: -
abundance: -
CDR3nt: TGTGCCAGCAGCCCCAAAGGAGGCGGCCGCACTGAAGCTTTCTTT
CDR3aa: CASSPKGGGRTEAFF

v_gene: TRBV18
j_gene: TRBJ2-1
d_gene: TRBD1
abundance: -
CDR3nt: TGTGCCAGCTCCCGTGCGGGACAGGGAACCTACAATGAGCAGTTCTTC
CDR3aa: CASSRAGQGTYNEQFF

v_gene: TRBV7-2
j_gene: TRBJ2-1
d_gene: -
abundance: -
CDR3nt: TGTGCCAGCAGCTTAACCGTAGCGGCCTCCTACAATGAGCAGTTCTTC
CDR3aa: CASSLTVAASYNEQFF

v_gene: TRBV19
j_gene: TRBJ2-1
d_gene: TRBD2
abundance: -
CDR3nt: TGTACGAGCGGGGGGGCCAGGTTGAATGAGCAGTTCTTC
CDR3aa: CTSGGARLNEQFF

v_gene: TRBV6-2/TRBV6-3
j_gene: TRBJ1-1
d_gene: -
abundance: -
CDR3nt: TGTGCCAGCAGTTACTCGGGTATGGACGCTGAAGCTTTCTTT
CDR3aa: CASSYSGMDAEAFF

v_gene: TRBV5-1
j_gene: TRBJ2-2
d_gene: -
abundance: -
CDR3nt: TGCGCCAGCAGCTCTCAGCTTCCGAACACCGGGGAGCTGTTTTTT
CDR3aa: CASSSQLPNTGELFF

v_gene: TRBV13
j_gene: TRBJ2-5
d_gene: -
abundance: -
CDR3nt: TGTGCCAGCAGCGTGCGACAGTTCGAGACCCAGTACTTC
CDR3aa: CASSVRQFETQYF

v_gene: TRBV2
j_gene: TRBJ1-1
d_gene: -
abundance: -
CDR3nt: TGTGCCAGCAGTGTTTCAATGAACACTGAAGCTTTCTTT
CDR3aa: CASSVSMNTEAFF

v_gene: TRBV6-1
j_gene: TRBJ1-2
d_gene: -
abundance: -
CDR3nt: TGTGCCAGCAGTGAATGGGCGTCAGGGGCCTATGGCTACACCTTC
CDR3aa: CASSEWASGAYGYTF